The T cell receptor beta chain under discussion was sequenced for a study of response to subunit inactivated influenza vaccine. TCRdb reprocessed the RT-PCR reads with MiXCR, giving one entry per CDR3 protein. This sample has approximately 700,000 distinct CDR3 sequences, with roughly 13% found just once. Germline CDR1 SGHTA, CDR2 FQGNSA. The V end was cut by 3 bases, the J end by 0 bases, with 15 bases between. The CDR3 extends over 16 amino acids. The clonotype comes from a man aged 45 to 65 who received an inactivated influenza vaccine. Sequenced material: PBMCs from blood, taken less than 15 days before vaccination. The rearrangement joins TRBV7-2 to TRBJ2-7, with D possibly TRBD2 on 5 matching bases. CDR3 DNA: TGTGCCAGCAGCTTTAACTTGTGGGAGAGCTCCTACGAGCAGTACTTC. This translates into CASSFNLWESSYEQYF.